A selection of T cell receptor beta chains follows, all from one sample in a study of Graves' ophthalmopathy and Graves' hyperthyroidism. TCRdb fed the multiplex PCR reads into MiXCR, producing one record per CDR3 protein. The data show a few hundred thousand distinct CDR3 sequences, approximately 35% seen once. Sequences were obtained from peripheral blood or thyroid tissue (not recorded which). The source is an adult man with Graves' hyperthyroidism. Each CDR3 is given with its conserved first and last residue. The D gene is left open where the match is weak. The size entry is marked missing in some rows and otherwise reads once, few, many or a size class.

d_gene: .
len: 14
j_gene: TRBJ1-1
abundance: many
v_gene: TRBV13
CDR3nt: TGTGCCAGCAGCCCCCGACAGCCGAACACTGAAGCTTTCTTT
CDR3aa: CASSPRQPNTEAFF

d_gene: .
len: 17
j_gene: TRBJ2-6
abundance: .
v_gene: TRBV27
CDR3nt: TGTGCCAGCAGTTCCATCCCATTGGGTTCTGGGGCCAACGTCCTGACTTTC
CDR3aa: CASSSIPLGSGANVLTF

d_gene: TRBD1
len: 14
j_gene: TRBJ2-7
abundance: many
v_gene: TRBV6-5
CDR3nt: TGTGCCAGCAGTTACGGACAGGGGTTCGGCGAGCAGTACTTC
CDR3aa: CASSYGQGFGEQYF

d_gene: TRBD1
len: 14
j_gene: TRBJ1-1
abundance: few
v_gene: TRBV29-1
CDR3nt: TGCAGCGTTTCCTGGACAGGGATGAACACTGAAGCTTTCTTT
CDR3aa: CSVSWTGMNTEAFF

d_gene: TRBD2
len: 14
j_gene: TRBJ2-7
abundance: many
v_gene: TRBV7-9
CDR3nt: TGTGCCAGCAGAATAGCGGGGGAGAACTACGAGCAGTACTTC
CDR3aa: CASRIAGENYEQYF

d_gene: .
len: 11
j_gene: TRBJ1-1
abundance: .
v_gene: TRBV24-1
CDR3nt: TGTGCCACCGCCGAGGGGGCTGAAGCTTTCTTT
CDR3aa: CATAEGAEAFF

d_gene: TRBD1
len: 16
j_gene: TRBJ1-1
abundance: few
v_gene: TRBV10-2
CDR3nt: TGTGCCACGAACTCCGGGACAGGGGCCCTGAACACTGAAGCTTTCTTT
CDR3aa: CATNSGTGALNTEAFF

d_gene: .
len: 15
j_gene: TRBJ2-7
abundance: .
v_gene: TRBV7-6
CDR3nt: TGTGCCAGCAGCTTAGGACTAGGGGGTATCTACGAGCAGTACTTC
CDR3aa: CASSLGLGGIYEQYF

d_gene: .
len: 16
j_gene: TRBJ2-3
abundance: few
v_gene: TRBV7-2
CDR3nt: TGTGCCAGCAGCTTAGTTGCGGGGAGCCCGCCAGATACGCAGTATTTT
CDR3aa: CASSLVAGSPPDTQYF

d_gene: .
len: 17
j_gene: TRBJ2-5
abundance: many
v_gene: TRBV4-2
CDR3nt: TGTGCCAGCAGCCAAGAAGGCGCCAGGTCGGGTGTCGAGACCCAGTACTTC
CDR3aa: CASSQEGARSGVETQYF

d_gene: TRBD1
len: 18
j_gene: TRBJ2-3
abundance: .
v_gene: TRBV19
CDR3nt: TGTGCCAGTAGTATCTCCCCTTTTACGACAGGGTTTGCGGATACGCAGTATTTT
CDR3aa: CASSISPFTTGFADTQYF

d_gene: .
len: 14
j_gene: TRBJ2-1
abundance: .
v_gene: TRBV7-8
CDR3nt: TGTGCCAGCAGCCCTGGGGTTCGCTACAATGAGCAGTTCTTC
CDR3aa: CASSPGVRYNEQFF

d_gene: .
len: 14
j_gene: TRBJ1-1
abundance: few
v_gene: TRBV2
CDR3nt: TGTGCCAGCAGTATGGACATGTGGGGGGGTGAAGCTTTCTTT
CDR3aa: CASSMDMWGGEAFF

d_gene: .
len: 12
j_gene: TRBJ1-2
abundance: .
v_gene: TRBV12-3/TRBV12-4
CDR3nt: TGTGCCAGCAAACGGGGGTTCTATGGCTACACCTTC
CDR3aa: CASKRGFYGYTF

d_gene: TRBD2
len: 15
j_gene: TRBJ2-7
abundance: .
v_gene: TRBV19
CDR3nt: TGTGCCAGTAGTACTTTAGCGGGAGAGTGGAACGAGCAGTGCTTC
CDR3aa: CASSTLAGEWNEQCF

d_gene: .
len: 14
j_gene: TRBJ1-1
abundance: .
v_gene: TRBV12-5
CDR3nt: TGTGCCAGCAGCGGGGGCCCCGGGGACACTGAAGCTTTCTTT
CDR3aa: CASSGGPGDTEAFF

d_gene: .
len: 16
j_gene: TRBJ1-6
abundance: many
v_gene: TRBV7-2
CDR3nt: TGTGCCAGCAGCCCGCCGGGGGGGCTTGGTAATTCACCCCTCCACTTT
CDR3aa: CASSPPGGLGNSPLHF

d_gene: .
len: 17
j_gene: TRBJ2-6
abundance: .
v_gene: TRBV12-3/TRBV12-4
CDR3nt: TGTGCCAGCAGTGAAAGGGTTGACAGTTCTGGGGCCAACGTCCTGACTTTC
CDR3aa: CASSERVDSSGANVLTF

d_gene: TRBD2
len: 12
j_gene: TRBJ2-5
abundance: .
v_gene: TRBV30
CDR3nt: TGTGCCTGGAGGGCGGGGGAGAAGACCCGGTACTTC
CDR3aa: CAWRAGEKTRYF

d_gene: TRBD1
len: 12
j_gene: TRBJ1-3
abundance: .
v_gene: TRBV12-3/TRBV12-4
CDR3nt: TGTGCCAGCAGTCCCACGGACAGGGGTCTAAGTTTT
CDR3aa: CASSPTDRGLSF

d_gene: TRBD1
len: 17
j_gene: TRBJ2-5
abundance: .
v_gene: TRBV12-3/TRBV12-4
CDR3nt: TGTGCCAGCAGCGTAGTTCCTTGGGCAGGGGGTTCAGAGACCCAGTACTTC
CDR3aa: CASSVVPWAGGSETQYF

d_gene: .
len: 14
j_gene: TRBJ1-2
abundance: few
v_gene: TRBV24-1
CDR3nt: TGTGCCACCAGTCCTGAGGGACGGGACTATGGCTACACCTTC
CDR3aa: CATSPEGRDYGYTF

d_gene: .
len: 15
j_gene: TRBJ1-4
abundance: .
v_gene: TRBV2
CDR3nt: TGTGCCAGCAGTGAAGCGCCGGGGGTGAGAGAAAAACTGTTTTTT
CDR3aa: CASSEAPGVREKLFF

d_gene: TRBD1
len: 13
j_gene: TRBJ1-1
abundance: many
v_gene: TRBV19
CDR3nt: TGTGCCAGGACCGGGACAGGGAACACTGAAGCTTTCTTT
CDR3aa: CARTGTGNTEAFF

d_gene: .
len: 15
j_gene: TRBJ1-4
abundance: many
v_gene: TRBV7-2
CDR3nt: TGTGCCAGCAGCCGACGTAGGGGCCTGAGGGAAAAACTGTTTTTT
CDR3aa: CASSRRRGLREKLFF

d_gene: .
len: 13
j_gene: TRBJ2-7
abundance: .
v_gene: TRBV7-6
CDR3nt: TGTGCCAGCAGCTTAAGGCCGTCGGATGAGCAGTACTTC
CDR3aa: CASSLRPSDEQYF

d_gene: TRBD1
len: 15
j_gene: TRBJ2-5
abundance: .
v_gene: TRBV6-6
CDR3nt: TGTGCCAGCAGACCCGCGACAGGGACAGATCAGCCCCAGTACTTC
CDR3aa: CASRPATGTDQPQYF

d_gene: .
len: 11
j_gene: TRBJ1-1
abundance: many
v_gene: TRBV10-2
CDR3nt: TGCGCCAGCATGGGGAACACTGAAGCTTTCTTT
CDR3aa: CASMGNTEAFF

d_gene: TRBD1
len: 14
j_gene: TRBJ1-5
abundance: once
v_gene: TRBV10-3
CDR3nt: TGTGCCATCAGGGGGACAGGGGCGAATCAGCCCCAGCATTTT
CDR3aa: CAIRGTGANQPQHF

d_gene: TRBD1
len: 15
j_gene: TRBJ2-5
abundance: .
v_gene: TRBV10-3
CDR3nt: TGTGCCAGCAGTAACTCCGGGACAGGGCAAGAGACCCAGTACTTC
CDR3aa: CASSNSGTGQETQYF

d_gene: .
len: 15
j_gene: TRBJ2-7
abundance: few
v_gene: TRBV15
CDR3nt: TGTGCCACCAGCAGAGATCAGGGGGGTAACAACGAGCAGTACTTC
CDR3aa: CATSRDQGGNNEQYF

d_gene: TRBD2
len: 14
j_gene: TRBJ2-7
abundance: .
v_gene: TRBV5-6
CDR3nt: TGTGCCAGCAGCCCCACCGGGACTAGTCTTGAGCGGTACTTC
CDR3aa: CASSPTGTSLERYF

d_gene: TRBD1
len: 15
j_gene: TRBJ1-5
abundance: .
v_gene: TRBV14
CDR3nt: TGTGCCAGCTCACTCGGGACAGGGTACAATCAGCCCCAGCATTTT
CDR3aa: CASSLGTGYNQPQHF

d_gene: .
len: 14
j_gene: TRBJ1-6
abundance: many
v_gene: TRBV6-5
CDR3nt: TGTGCCAGCAGTTACGGTCGGAGAAATTCACCCCTCCACTTT
CDR3aa: CASSYGRRNSPLHF

d_gene: TRBD1
len: 14
j_gene: TRBJ2-7
abundance: .
v_gene: TRBV19
CDR3nt: TGTGCCAGTAAAAGAGGACAGGGGAACGACGAGCAGTACTTC
CDR3aa: CASKRGQGNDEQYF

d_gene: TRBD1
len: 12
j_gene: TRBJ1-6
abundance: few
v_gene: TRBV7-9
CDR3nt: TGTGCCAGCAGCCCACAGGGGGGAGGGCCTCCCTTT
CDR3aa: CASSPQGGGPPF

d_gene: TRBD1
len: 15
j_gene: TRBJ1-2
abundance: .
v_gene: TRBV29-1
CDR3nt: TGCAGCGTTGTAGTCCCGGGACAGGGGGCCTACGGCTACACCTTC
CDR3aa: CSVVVPGQGAYGYTF

d_gene: .
len: 15
j_gene: TRBJ2-2
abundance: many
v_gene: TRBV2
CDR3nt: TGTGCCAGCAGTGAGCAAAGCGTTGGCACCGGGGAGCTGTTTTTT
CDR3aa: CASSEQSVGTGELFF

d_gene: .
len: 14
j_gene: TRBJ1-2
abundance: many
v_gene: TRBV10-3
CDR3nt: TGTGCCATCAGTGGAGCAGGGCGTTATGAAGGCTACACCTTC
CDR3aa: CAISGAGRYEGYTF

d_gene: .
len: 16
j_gene: TRBJ2-5
abundance: many
v_gene: TRBV7-2
CDR3nt: TGTGCCAGCAGCTTTCGCTCAGGGGGAGGCGTGGAGACCCAGTACTTC
CDR3aa: CASSFRSGGGVETQYF

d_gene: TRBD2
len: 15
j_gene: TRBJ2-7
abundance: many
v_gene: TRBV5-1
CDR3nt: TGCGCCAGCAGCTACGGACTAGAGGTCTCCCACGAGCAGTACTTC
CDR3aa: CASSYGLEVSHEQYF

d_gene: .
len: 13
j_gene: TRBJ1-1
abundance: .
v_gene: TRBV10-3
CDR3nt: TGTGCCATCACAGACACGGGGTACACTGAAGCTTTCTTT
CDR3aa: CAITDTGYTEAFF

d_gene: .
len: 11
j_gene: TRBJ1-4
abundance: once
v_gene: TRBV5-1
CDR3nt: TGCGCCAGCAGCTTGGTTGAAAAACTGTTTTTT
CDR3aa: CASSLVEKLFF

d_gene: TRBD1
len: 13
j_gene: TRBJ2-1
abundance: .
v_gene: TRBV12-3/TRBV12-4
CDR3nt: TGTGCCAGCAGTCTCCAGGGGGTCAATGAGCAGTTCTTC
CDR3aa: CASSLQGVNEQFF

d_gene: TRBD2
len: 17
j_gene: TRBJ2-7
abundance: .
v_gene: TRBV29-1
CDR3nt: TGCAGCGTTGAACAGGGACTAGCGGGGGGGCCCTACAATGAGCAGTACTTC
CDR3aa: CSVEQGLAGGPYNEQYF

d_gene: .
len: 14
j_gene: TRBJ2-7
abundance: many
v_gene: TRBV10-3
CDR3nt: TGTGCCATAAAGGGTGGAGACGGACGGGACGAGCAGTACTTC
CDR3aa: CAIKGGDGRDEQYF

d_gene: TRBD1
len: 15
j_gene: TRBJ1-6
abundance: many
v_gene: TRBV28
CDR3nt: TGTGCCAGCAGCCAGCCCGGGACAGCAGGGTCACCCCTCCACTTT
CDR3aa: CASSQPGTAGSPLHF

d_gene: TRBD1
len: 16
j_gene: TRBJ2-7
abundance: .
v_gene: TRBV7-2
CDR3nt: TGCGCCAGCAGTTCCGGACAGGGGACAGTCTCCTACGAGCAGTACTTC
CDR3aa: CASSSGQGTVSYEQYF

d_gene: TRBD2
len: 16
j_gene: TRBJ2-7
abundance: many
v_gene: TRBV12-3/TRBV12-4
CDR3nt: TGTGCCAGCAGCTCCCAACTAGCGGCCTTCTCCTACGAGCAGTACTTC
CDR3aa: CASSSQLAAFSYEQYF

d_gene: .
len: 14
j_gene: TRBJ1-1
abundance: .
v_gene: TRBV30
CDR3nt: TGTGCCTGGAGTTGGGGGGCACTGAACACTGAAGCTTTCTTT
CDR3aa: CAWSWGALNTEAFF